This TCR beta chain appears in the sequencing data of a study of cytomegalovirus exposure and HLA in healthy donors. The CDR3 runs to 15 residues. V dropped 5 bases and J dropped 4; count of bases not matched to a gene: 7. CDR1 is MDHEN, CDR2 SYDVKM, per germline. The method was immunoSEQ multiplex PCR; TCRdb's version includes in-frame clones alone and lacks a portion of them. This sample has fewer than 150,000 clones; around 88% occur once, and the top ten carry about 7.9%. The TCR originated in a woman between 18 and 30 years old in good health and CMV-seropositive. V and J are TRBV28 and TRBJ2-2; 7 nucleotides line up with TRBD2. The sample comprised PBMCs. In DNA, the CDR3 is TGTGCCAGCAGTCCACCTAGCGGACCCACCGGGGAGCTGTTTTTT. It translates to CASSPPSGPTGELFF.